These T cell receptor beta chains were read from a single sample in a study of identical twins. TCRdb itself ran the 5' RACE reads through MiXCR, one entry per CDR3 protein. This sample carries 650,000 to 800,000 distinct CDR3 sequences, 8.5% to 9.5% of them seen once, and the ten largest clones take 0.98%. Separately, the same data were catalogued under a study of yellow fever vaccine responses in identical twins.

Specimen: PBMCs. All receptors come from a woman under 30 in good health. Both conserved end residues are part of each CDR3. Each record gives: clone size, D gene, V gene, J gene, CDR3 protein, CDR3 DNA. D genes are given only for firm matches. The listing skips clone size in some rows; elsewhere it reads once, few, many or a size class.

>few|NA|TRBV9|TRBJ2-3
CASSPVGGTQYF
TGTGCCAGCAGCCCGGTCGGTGGTACGCAGTATTTT
>NA|NA|TRBV29-1|TRBJ1-4
CSALRDGKLFF
TGCAGCGCCCTGAGGGACGGAAAACTGTTTTTT
>many|NA|TRBV28|TRBJ2-3
CASSFDSGLDTQYF
TGTGCCAGCAGTTTTGATAGCGGCTTAGATACGCAGTATTTT
>few|TRBD1|TRBV7-2|TRBJ2-5
CASSFGTGRLAETQYF
TGTGCCAGCAGCTTCGGGACAGGGAGGCTAGCCGAGACCCAGTACTTC
>few|NA|TRBV11-2|TRBJ2-4
CASSLVWLAKNIQYF
TGTGCCAGCAGCTTAGTATGGCTAGCCAAAAACATTCAGTACTTC
>few|NA|TRBV19|TRBJ2-6
CASRSRRSGANVLTF
TGTGCCAGTAGATCCAGGCGCTCTGGGGCCAACGTCCTGACTTTC
>few|NA|TRBV7-2|TRBJ2-5
CASSLLLGGEETQYF
TGTGCCAGCAGCTTATTGTTGGGGGGCGAAGAGACCCAGTACTTC
>many|NA|TRBV7-8|TRBJ2-6
CASSLVRVRGANVLTF
TGTGCCAGCAGCTTAGTTAGGGTACGAGGGGCCAACGTCCTGACTTTC
>NA|NA|TRBV29-1|TRBJ2-3
CSVENPTGRTDTQYF
TGCAGCGTTGAAAACCCGACAGGACGGACAGATACGCAGTATTTT
>few|TRBD2|TRBV5-6|TRBJ2-7
CASSKGLAGSIDEQYF
TGTGCCAGCAGCAAGGGACTAGCGGGATCAATTGACGAGCAGTACTTC
>few|NA|TRBV4-1|TRBJ1-1
CASSPFDNPTYTEAFF
TGCGCCAGCAGCCCCTTCGACAACCCTACGTACACTGAAGCTTTCTTT
>few|TRBD1|TRBV4-3|TRBJ2-4
CASSQDNGAGGAKNIQYF
TGCGCCAGCAGCCAAGATAATGGGGCAGGGGGAGCCAAAAACATTCAGTACTTC
>few|TRBD2|TRBV10-3|TRBJ2-3
CATDTTRELQYF
TGTGCCACTGATACCACGCGGGAGTTGCAGTATTTT
>NA|TRBD1|TRBV5-1|TRBJ1-2
CASSLEGGTEPTNYGYTF
TGCGCCAGCAGCTTGGAAGGCGGGACAGAACCCACTAACTATGGCTACACCTTC
>NA|NA|TRBV6-2/TRBV6-3|TRBJ2-5
CASSHFAPRRQETQYF
TGTGCCAGCAGTCATTTCGCTCCCCGAAGGCAAGAGACCCAGTACTTC
>NA|NA|TRBV29-1|TRBJ2-3
CSVRRGSTDTQYF
TGCAGCGTCCGGCGGGGCAGCACAGATACGCAGTATTTT
>NA|NA|TRBV14|TRBJ1-2
CASSQGGRTNYGYTF
TGTGCCAGCAGCCAAGGGGGGAGAACTAACTATGGCTACACCTTC
>many|NA|TRBV6-1|TRBJ1-5
CASGRRNSNQPQHF
TGTGCCAGCGGAAGGAGAAATAGCAATCAGCCCCAGCATTTT
>few|TRBD1|TRBV20-1|TRBJ2-1
CSARDGPGGNSMDEQFF
TGCAGTGCTAGAGATGGGCCAGGGGGCAACTCTATGGATGAGCAGTTCTTC
>few|TRBD2|TRBV7-9|TRBJ2-7
CASSLGTSGRFDYEQYF
TGTGCCAGCAGCTTAGGGACTAGCGGGAGGTTTGACTACGAGCAGTACTTC
>many|TRBD1|TRBV12-3/TRBV12-4|TRBJ2-4
CASGPQGLENIQYF
TGTGCCAGCGGACCACAGGGGCTGGAAAACATTCAGTACTTC
>NA|TRBD1|TRBV12-5|TRBJ1-1
CASGLGTATEAFF
TGTGCTAGTGGACTCGGGACAGCCACTGAAGCTTTCTTT
>few|TRBD2|TRBV10-3|TRBJ2-7
CAISATASGDSYEQYF
TGTGCCATCAGTGCCACAGCTAGCGGGGACTCCTACGAGCAGTACTTC
>NA|NA|TRBV7-2|TRBJ2-7
CASSLVTKSSSYEQYF
TGTGCCAGCAGCTTAGTTACCAAATCGAGCTCCTACGAGCAGTACTTC
>few|TRBD2|TRBV6-5|TRBJ2-2
CASSYWGGTNTGELFF
TGTGCCAGCAGTTACTGGGGGGGTACGAACACCGGGGAGCTGTTTTTT
>many|NA|TRBV12-3/TRBV12-4|TRBJ1-5
CASSPEVRPGQPQHF
TGTGCCAGCAGCCCCGAGGTGCGGCCCGGTCAGCCCCAGCATTTT